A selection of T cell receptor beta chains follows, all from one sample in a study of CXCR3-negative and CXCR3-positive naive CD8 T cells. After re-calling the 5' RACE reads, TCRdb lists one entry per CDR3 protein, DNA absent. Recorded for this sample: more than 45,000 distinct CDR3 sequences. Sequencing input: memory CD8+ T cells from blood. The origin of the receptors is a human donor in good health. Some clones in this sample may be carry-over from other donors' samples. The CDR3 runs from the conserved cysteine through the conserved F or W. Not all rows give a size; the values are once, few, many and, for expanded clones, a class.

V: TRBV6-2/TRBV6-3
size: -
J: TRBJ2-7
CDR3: CASGGSPYEQYF

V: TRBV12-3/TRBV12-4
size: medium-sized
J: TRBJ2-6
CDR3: CASSPEGQGTSGANVLTF

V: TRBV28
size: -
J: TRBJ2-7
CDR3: CASSQRLSSYEQYF

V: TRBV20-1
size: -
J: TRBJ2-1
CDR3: CSASDLFSYNEQFF

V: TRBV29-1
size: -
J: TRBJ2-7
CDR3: CSATFVGSANYEQYF

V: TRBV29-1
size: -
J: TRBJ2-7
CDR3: CSVKEGFSGTGYEQYF

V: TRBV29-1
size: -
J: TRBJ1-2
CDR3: CSVPDREANYGYTF

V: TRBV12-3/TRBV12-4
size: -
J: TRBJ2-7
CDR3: CASSLTDYEQYF

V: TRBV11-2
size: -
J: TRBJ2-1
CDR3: CASSPLDTSNEQFF

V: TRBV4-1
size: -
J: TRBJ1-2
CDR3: CASSSLSYGYTF

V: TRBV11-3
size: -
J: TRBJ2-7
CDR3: CASSAPWDRGYEQYF

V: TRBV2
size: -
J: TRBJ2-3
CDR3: CASSEEGKAGGTRYTQYF

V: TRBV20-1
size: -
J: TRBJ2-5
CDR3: CSAPTSARTQETQYF

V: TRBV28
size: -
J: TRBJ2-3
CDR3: CASSLRAGGRVTQYF

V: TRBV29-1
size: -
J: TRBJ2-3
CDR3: CSAYNSSTDTQYF

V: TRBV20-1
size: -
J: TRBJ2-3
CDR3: CSARDSSRGGTDTQYF

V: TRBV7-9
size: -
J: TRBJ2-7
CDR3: CASSPGTGTYEQYF

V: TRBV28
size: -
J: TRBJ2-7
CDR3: CASSYLPGRYEQYF

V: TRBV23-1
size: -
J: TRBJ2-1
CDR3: CASSPFWKNEQFF

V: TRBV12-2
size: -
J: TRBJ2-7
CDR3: CASRLAGPGFPYEQYF

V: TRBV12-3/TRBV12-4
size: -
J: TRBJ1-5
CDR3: CASSTTGFNQPQHF